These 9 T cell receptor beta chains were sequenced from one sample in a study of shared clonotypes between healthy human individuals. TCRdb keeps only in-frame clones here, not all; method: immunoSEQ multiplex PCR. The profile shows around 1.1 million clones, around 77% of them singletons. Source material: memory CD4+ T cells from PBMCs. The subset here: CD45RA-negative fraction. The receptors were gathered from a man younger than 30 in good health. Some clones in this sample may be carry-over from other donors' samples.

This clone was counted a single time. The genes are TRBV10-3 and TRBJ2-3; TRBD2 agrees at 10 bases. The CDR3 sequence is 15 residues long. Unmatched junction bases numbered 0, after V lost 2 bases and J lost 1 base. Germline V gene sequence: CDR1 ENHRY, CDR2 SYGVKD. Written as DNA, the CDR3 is TGTGCCATCAGTGAGGGACTAGCGGGCACAGATACGCAGTATTTT. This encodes CAISEGLAGTDTQYF.

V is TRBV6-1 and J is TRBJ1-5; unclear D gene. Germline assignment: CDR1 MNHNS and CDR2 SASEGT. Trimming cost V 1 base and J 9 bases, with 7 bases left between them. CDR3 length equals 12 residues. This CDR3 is CASSEGAGPQHF. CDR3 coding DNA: TGTGCCAGCAGTGAAGGGGCTGGGCCCCAGCATTTT.

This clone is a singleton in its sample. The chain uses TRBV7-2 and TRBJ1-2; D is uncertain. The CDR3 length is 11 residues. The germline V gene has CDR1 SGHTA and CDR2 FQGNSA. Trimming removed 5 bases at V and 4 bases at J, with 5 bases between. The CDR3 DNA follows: TGTGCCAGCAGCCTGATCTATGGCTACACCTTC. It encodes CASSLIYGYTF.

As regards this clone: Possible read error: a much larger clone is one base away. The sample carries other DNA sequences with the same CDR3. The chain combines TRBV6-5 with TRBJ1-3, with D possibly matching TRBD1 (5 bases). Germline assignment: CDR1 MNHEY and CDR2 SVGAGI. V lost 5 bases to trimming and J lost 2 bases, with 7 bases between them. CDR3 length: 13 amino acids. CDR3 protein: CASSPGPGNTIYF. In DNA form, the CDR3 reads TGTGCCAGCAGTCCAGGGCCTGGAAACACCATATATTTT.

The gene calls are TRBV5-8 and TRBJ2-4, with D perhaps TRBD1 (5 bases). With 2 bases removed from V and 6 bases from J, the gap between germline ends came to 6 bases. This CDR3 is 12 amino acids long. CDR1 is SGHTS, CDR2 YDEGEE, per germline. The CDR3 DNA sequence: TGTGCCAGCAGCTTAGACAGAAACATTCAGTACTTC. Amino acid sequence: CASSLDRNIQYF.

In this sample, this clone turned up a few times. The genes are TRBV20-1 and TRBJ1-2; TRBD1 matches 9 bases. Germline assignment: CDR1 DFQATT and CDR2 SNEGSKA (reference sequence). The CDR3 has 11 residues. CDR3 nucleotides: TGCAGGGGACAGGGTGGCTATGGCTACACCTTC. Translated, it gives CRGQGGYGYTF.

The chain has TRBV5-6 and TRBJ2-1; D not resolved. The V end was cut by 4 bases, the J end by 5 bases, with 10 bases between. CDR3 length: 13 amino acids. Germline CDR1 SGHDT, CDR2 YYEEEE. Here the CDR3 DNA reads TGTGCCAGCAGCGGTGGGTTACACAATGAGCAGTTCTTC. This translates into CASSGGLHNEQFF.

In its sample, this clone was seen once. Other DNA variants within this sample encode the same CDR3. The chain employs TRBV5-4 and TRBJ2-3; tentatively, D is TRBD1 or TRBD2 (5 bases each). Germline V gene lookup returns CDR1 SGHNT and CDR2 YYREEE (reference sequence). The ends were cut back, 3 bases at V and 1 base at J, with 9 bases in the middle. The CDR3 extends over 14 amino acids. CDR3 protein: CASSSGRGTDTQYF. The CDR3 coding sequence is TGTGCCAGCAGCTCGGGACGCGGCACAGATACGCAGTATTTT.

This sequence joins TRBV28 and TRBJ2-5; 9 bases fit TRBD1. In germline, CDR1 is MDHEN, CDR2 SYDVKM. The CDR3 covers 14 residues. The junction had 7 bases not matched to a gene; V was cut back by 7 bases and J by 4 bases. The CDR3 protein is CASNRDREAETQYF. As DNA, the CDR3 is TGTGCCAGCAACCGGGACAGGGAGGCAGAGACCCAGTACTTC. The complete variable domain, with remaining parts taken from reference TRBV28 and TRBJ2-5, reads DVKVTQSSRYLVKRTGEKVFLECVQDMDHENMFWYRQDPGLGLRLIYFSYDVKMKEKGDIPEGYSVSREKKERFSLILESASTNQTSMYLCASNRDREAETQYFGPGTRLLVL.